This TCR beta chain was captured by sequencing in a study of blood T cell repertoires in COVID-19. The wider study: Samples representing acute and convalescent COVID-19 were sourced from the United States, Italy and Spain. PBMCs, B-cell-depleted T cells, or T cells were the source of the cDNA or gDNA that made up the material.

Source study methods: Scientists estimated how many nucleated cells there were by amplifying reference gene primers. The protocol was immunoSEQ multiplex PCR, while the TCRdb copy is restricted to in-frame clones and leaves out a portion. That table is the source of V, J and clone size, and D and trimming were worked out from the DNA. The sample shows around 260,000 clones, more than 65% of them seen only once. This clone was detected once. Seattle patients were enrolled during active infection and followed longitudinally. The clonotype originates from a person between 70 and 80 years old with COVID-19, enrolled during active disease. The sample taken for sequencing was peripheral blood.

CDR3 sequence (DNA): TGTGCCAGCAGCTACACCACGATCTACGAGCAGTACTTC. The encoded protein is CASSYTTIYEQYF. This rearrangement joins TRBV12-1 to TRBJ2-7; no DNA check was done on the table's D call, TRBD1. TRBV12-1 is termed a pseudogene. The length of the CDR3 is 13 residues.